This TCR beta chain was obtained from a study of blood T cells in healthy people across ages. Then a second PCR, running roughly 7 to 11 cycles, was carried out with a sample-barcoded 5' primer and a J-beta primer mix. Every cDNA molecule carried a tag from a template-switch adaptor bearing 12 random nucleotides. TCRdb called the 5' RACE reads again in MiXCR, with one record for every CDR3 protein. This sample has hundreds of thousands of distinct CDR3 sequences, with about 30% found just once. Germline values: CDR1 SEHNR, CDR2 FQNEAQ (reference sequence). Deletions cut 3 bases from V and 1 base from J, with 9 bases between. The CDR3 is 14 residues long. This clonotype was seen a few times. Its antigen is unidentified. Per individual sample, total RNA of at least 5 micrograms was extracted. Study conclusions and caveats: What prevented conclusive comparison of naive and antigen-experienced cells was that PBMCs were unsorted. Shifts in expanded clonotypes may have been confounded by donor CMV status, which was unknown.

This clonotype originated in an elderly woman in good health. The sequencing input was blood. This chain links TRBV7-9 with TRBJ1-1; perhaps TRBD1 as D (6 bases). CDR3 bases: TGTGCCAGCAGCTTCCGGGACACGAACACTGAAGCTTTCTTT. It translates to CASSFRDTNTEAFF.